Listed here are 18 T cell receptor beta chains from one sample, sequenced in a study of shared clonotypes between healthy human individuals. The protocol was immunoSEQ multiplex PCR, while the TCRdb copy is restricted to in-frame clones and leaves out a portion. The sample consists of 450,000 to 500,000 clones, about 85% of them appearing once. Material for sequencing was PBMCs. The receptors here all came from a woman aged 40 to 50 in good health. Some clones in this sample may be carry-over from other donors' samples.

The chain carries TRBV2 and TRBJ2-6, with D tentatively TRBD1 (6 bases). V lost 4 bases and J lost 1, with 17 bases in between. CDR3 length: 18 residues. CDR1 and CDR2 from the germline V gene are SNHLY and FYNNEI. The CDR3 loop reads CASSVPTGTGSGANVLTF. In nucleotides, the CDR3 is TGTGCCAGCAGTGTCCCGACAGGCACTGGGTCTGGGGCCAACGTCCTGACTTTC.

The chain employs TRBV5-1 and TRBJ1-4, with 7 bases lining up with TRBD1. The V gene end was trimmed by 0 bases and the J gene end by 7 bases; junction bases not matched to a gene: 3. Per the germline V gene, CDR1 is SGHRS and CDR2 is YFSETQ. The CDR3 runs to 14 residues. The CDR3 nucleotides are TGCGCCAGCAGCTTGGGGACAGGTCTTGAAAAACTGTTTTTT. It yields the protein CASSLGTGLEKLFF.

This clone was counted between two and nine times. This likely came from a read error, as a far larger clone is one base away. This same CDR3 is encoded by further DNA sequences in the sample. This chain links TRBV29-1 with TRBJ1-1, with TRBD1 matching over 10 bases. Per germline, CDR1 SQVTM and CDR2 ANQGSEA. CDR3 length: 11 residues. J gave up 11 bases and V 6 bases, and 6 bases lay outside the gene matches. The CDR3 loop reads CSVDRGGTAFF. As DNA, the CDR3 is TGCAGCGTGGACAGGGGGGGAACGGCTTTCTTT.

The V call is TRBV19, the J call TRBJ1-1, with a tentative D call TRBD1 (6 bases). The V end lost 8 bases, the J end lost 1 base, and 14 bases lay between the germline ends. Per the germline V gene, CDR1 is LNHDA and CDR2 is SQIVND (reference sequence). The CDR3 runs 14 residues. CDR3 protein: CASLPGGRNTEAFF. The CDR3 DNA reads as TGTGCCAGTCTCCCCGGGGGGCGGAACACTGAAGCTTTCTTT.

This clone was seen ten or more times. V gene TRBV14 combines with J gene TRBJ1-2, with TRBD1 identical over 7 bases. CDR1 is SGHDN, CDR2 FVKESK, per germline. Trimming at V came to 2 bases and at J to 0 bases, leaving 9 bases not matched to a gene. This CDR3 spans 17 amino acids. The CDR3 region has the DNA TGTGCCAGCAGCCAAAAAACAGGGGCGCTGTCTAACTATGGCTACACCTTC. Translation gives CASSQKTGALSNYGYTF. The entire variable domain, with the rest obtained from reference TRBV14 and TRBJ1-2, is as follows: EAGVTQFPSHSVIEKGQTVTLRCDPISGHDNLYWYRRVMGKEIKFLLHFVKESKQDESGMPNNRFLAERTGGTYSTLKVQPAELEDSGVYFCASSQKTGALSNYGYTFGSGTRLTVV.

This chain joins TRBV5-4 and TRBJ2-7; 14 bases are shared with TRBD2. Germline CDR1 reads SGHNT; CDR2 reads YYREEE (reference sequence). The V segment lost 4 bases and the J segment 2 bases; nucleotides outside the gene matches: 2. The CDR3 loop spans 15 amino acids. This chain's CDR3 is CASSLGLAGAYEQYF. For the CDR3, the DNA is TGTGCCAGCAGCCTGGGACTAGCGGGGGCCTACGAGCAGTACTTC.

Details on this clone: Relative to the germline gene, one junction end is altered; a read error may explain this. The V gene is TRBV7-2, the J gene TRBJ2-7; 8 nucleotides align to TRBD1. Germline V gene data show CDR1 as SGHTA and CDR2 as FQGNSA. The CDR3 totals 14 residues. CDR3 residues: CASSSGTGRSRQHF. The CDR3 region has the DNA TGTGCCAGCAGCTCCGGGACAGGTCGTAGTAGGCAGCACTTC.

As concerns this clone: This sequence is one base from a far larger clone and is likely a read error. At the DNA level, this CDR3 is encoded by other sequences in the same sample as well. This chain connects TRBV10-3 to TRBJ2-5; TRBD1 might be the D (5 bases). This CDR3 comprises 13 residues. With 9 bases removed from V and 8 bases from J, the gap between germline ends came to 19 bases. The germline V gene has CDR1 ENHRY and CDR2 SYGVKD. CDR3 sequence reads: CAISQDTSGTQYF. In nucleotides, the CDR3 is TGTGCCATAAGTCAGGACACCTCAGGCACCCAGTACTTC.

Only one count was recorded for this clone. V gene TRBV5-4 combines with J gene TRBJ1-2; 9 nucleotides match TRBD1. Trimming at V came to 1 base and at J to 5 bases, leaving 6 bases not matched to a gene. The length of the CDR3 is 15 residues. Germline V gives CDR1 SGHNT, CDR2 YYREEE (reference sequence). The CDR3 here is CASSLSGTGTYGYTF. The CDR3 nucleotides read TGTGCCAGCAGCTTGTCCGGGACAGGGACTTATGGCTACACCTTC.

The CDR3 DNA reads TGTGCCACCAGCAAACAGGGAGACCTCATTGCTGAGCAGTTCTTC. Translation: CATSKQGDLIAEQFF. V usage is TRBV15 and J usage is TRBJ2-1; the D gene is possibly TRBD1 (6 bases). Germline loops: CDR1 LNHNV, CDR2 YYDKDF (reference sequence). The CDR3 is made up of 15 amino acids. The germline V and J ends were trimmed by 4 bases and 9 bases, with 19 bases remaining between them.

J is TRBJ1-2 and V is TRBV6-1, with D hard to call. The CDR3 sequence is 17 residues long. The germline V gene encodes CDR1 MNHNS and CDR2 SASEGT. With 3 bases removed from V and 5 bases from J, the gap between germline ends came to 22 bases. The CDR3 sequence: CASSDPGIVQAQYGYTF. For the CDR3, the DNA is TGTGCCAGCAGTGACCCAGGTATTGTGCAGGCGCAATATGGCTACACCTTC.

The rearrangement links TRBV9 to TRBJ2-1; 14 bases are a match to TRBD2. J lost 10 bases, V lost 0 bases, and 9 bases had no gene match. The CDR3 has 17 residues. Germline CDR1 reads SGDLS; CDR2 reads YYNGEE. CDR3 in amino acids: CASSVGRGLAGAGEQFF. DNA of the CDR3: TGTGCCAGCAGCGTAGGTAGGGGACTAGCGGGAGCTGGAGAGCAGTTCTTC.

The CDR3 DNA is TGTGCCAGCCAAAAGGGGGTCGGGGCAGGCACTGAAGCTTTCTTT. Translated, it gives CASQKGVGAGTEAFF. This chain joins TRBV27 and TRBJ1-1, with a tentative D call TRBD1 (6 bases). V lost 8 bases to trimming and J lost 4 bases, with 20 bases between them. This CDR3 contains 15 residues. Germline V CDR1 and CDR2: MNHEY, SMNVEV (reference sequence).

This clone was found once. This rearrangement joins TRBV6-1 to TRBJ1-5; 11 bases agree with TRBD1. Germline loops: CDR1 MNHNS, CDR2 SASEGT. The CDR3 consists of 16 residues. The junction had 3 bases not matched to a gene; V was cut back by 4 bases and J by 1 base. Written as DNA, the CDR3 is TGTGCCAGCAGTGGGACAGGGGGCATAAGCAATCAGCCCCAGCATTTT. Protein: CASSGTGGISNQPQHF.

V and J are TRBV29-1 and TRBJ1-2; 9 bases map to TRBD1. Per germline, CDR1 SQVTM and CDR2 ANQGSEA. The CDR3 contains 14 residues. The V segment lost 8 bases and the J segment 7 bases; nucleotides outside the gene matches: 14. The CDR3 DNA sequence: TGCAGCACGGAGACGGGACAGGGTATAGGTGGCTACACCTTC. This codes for CSTETGQGIGGYTF.

This clone turned up a few times. The chain employs TRBV5-6 and TRBJ2-7; 7 bases are shared with TRBD1. V shed 1 base, J shed 3 bases, and the junction held 1 base outside the gene matches. This CDR3 spans 13 amino acids. Germline CDR1 is SGHDT and CDR2 is YYEEEE. In nucleotides, the CDR3 is TGTGCCAGCAGCTTGCCAGGGGGCTACGAGCAGTACTTC. Amino acids: CASSLPGGYEQYF.

Concerning this clone itself: This clone may be a read error of a much larger clone one base away. J is TRBJ1-5 and V is TRBV19, with 7 bases aligning to TRBD1. The J call may be mistaken, given a closer DNA end match to TRBJ2-3. The CDR3 spans 15 residues. CDR1 and CDR2 (germline): LNHDA, SQIVND (reference sequence). As DNA, the CDR3 is TGTGCCAGTAGTTACGGGACAGTCGGAAATCAGCCCCAGTATTTT. Residues: CASSYGTVGNQPQYF.

Remarks on this clone: The junction shows a germline mismatch at one end, possibly a read error. Here the CDR3 reads CASSQSTMPQATQYF. The CDR3 nucleotides are TGTGCCAGCAGCCAGTCGACTATGCCTCAAGCGACCCAGTACTTC. The chain has TRBV6-5 and TRBJ2-5, with D perhaps TRBD2 (5 bases). This CDR3 region has 15 residues. CDR1 and CDR2 (germline): MNHEY, SVGAGI.